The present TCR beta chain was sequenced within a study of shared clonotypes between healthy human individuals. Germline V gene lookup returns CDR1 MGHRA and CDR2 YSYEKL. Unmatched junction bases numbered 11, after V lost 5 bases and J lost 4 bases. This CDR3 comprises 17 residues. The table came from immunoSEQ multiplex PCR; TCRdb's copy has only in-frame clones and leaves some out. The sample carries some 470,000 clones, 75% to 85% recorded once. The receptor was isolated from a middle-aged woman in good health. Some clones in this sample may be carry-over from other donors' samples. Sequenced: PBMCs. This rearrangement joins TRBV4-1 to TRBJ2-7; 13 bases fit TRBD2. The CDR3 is CASSATIGTSGNYEQYF. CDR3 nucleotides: TGCGCCAGCAGCGCCACCATCGGGACTAGCGGGAATTACGAGCAGTACTTC.